The TCR beta chain under discussion was sequenced for a study of T cell responses to AZD1222 COVID-19 vaccine. Study-level results: Recipients of AZD1222 seropositive at baseline numbered only 6 or 7. Spike-spanning, vaccine-associated CD4 TCRs were dominant at 160-218 and 743-854. There were repertoire samples only from the period after the peak T cell response. Spike-specific TCR breadth and depth both grew after two AZD1222 doses.

This clone has a count of ten or more. Its specificity is not known. V gave up 1 base and J gave up 4 bases; unmatched junction bases: 3. There are 15 residues in the CDR3. Germline assignment: CDR1 MNHNS and CDR2 SASEGT. TCRdb's copy holds only in-frame clones and misses some; the assay was immunoSEQ multiplex PCR. The sample has some 170,000 clones, around 92% seen once; the top ten hold approximately 1.1%. The sequences come from peripheral blood, collected 28 days after the second AZD1222 dose. The V and J genes are TRBV6-1 and TRBJ2-5; 10 bases align to TRBD2. This TCR was recovered from an adult who received the AZD1222 COVID-19 vaccine. CDR3 region: CASSEEAGGPETQYF. The CDR3 DNA is TGTGCCAGCAGTGAAGAAGCGGGGGGGCCAGAGACCCAGTACTTC.